The sequence of this T cell receptor beta chain was determined in a study of shared clonotypes between healthy human individuals. Study-wide background: The donors, a couple of women and a few men, were aged 18 to 49. Study-wide results and caveats: Only blood samples were collected, and tissue repertoires likely differ.

V gave up 7 bases and J gave up 0 bases, with 13 bases separating them. The CDR3 has 14 residues. CDR1 and CDR2 from the germline V gene are MNHNS and SASEGT. TCRdb's table, derived via immunoSEQ multiplex PCR, lists solely in-frame clones and lacks some. This sample has around 940,000 clones; 70% to 85% occur once, and the top ten carry nearly 1.5%. Note on this clone: Its cognate antigen is unknown.

All donors were Caucasian adults living in Nashville, Tennessee. Splitting of CD4+ cells produced CD45RA+ naive and CD45RA-negative memory subsets. This TCR was sampled from a man aged 18-30 years in good health. The material sequenced was memory CD4+ T cells sorted from blood. The subset: CD45RA-negative fraction. The V call is TRBV6-1, the J call TRBJ2-7; D unclear. The CDR3 DNA reads as TGTGCCAGCATGAGAGAGCTCGGCTCCTACGAGCAGTACTTC. Translation gives CASMRELGSYEQYF.